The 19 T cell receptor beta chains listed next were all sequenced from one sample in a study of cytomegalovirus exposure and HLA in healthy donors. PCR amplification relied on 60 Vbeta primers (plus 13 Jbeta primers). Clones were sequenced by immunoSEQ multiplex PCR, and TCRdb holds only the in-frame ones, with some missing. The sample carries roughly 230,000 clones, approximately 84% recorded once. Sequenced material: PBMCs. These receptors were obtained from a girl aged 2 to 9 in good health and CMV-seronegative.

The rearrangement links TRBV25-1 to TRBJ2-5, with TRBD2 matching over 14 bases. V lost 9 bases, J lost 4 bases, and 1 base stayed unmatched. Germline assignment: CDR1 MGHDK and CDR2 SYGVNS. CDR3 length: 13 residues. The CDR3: CASGLAGGETQYF. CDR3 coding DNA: TGTGCCAGTGGACTAGCGGGAGGAGAGACCCAGTACTTC.

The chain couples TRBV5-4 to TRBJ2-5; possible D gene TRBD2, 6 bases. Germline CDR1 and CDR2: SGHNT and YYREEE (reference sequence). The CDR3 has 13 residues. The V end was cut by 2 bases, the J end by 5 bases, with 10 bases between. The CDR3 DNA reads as TGTGCCAGCAGCTTACGACGGGGGGAGACCCAGTACTTC. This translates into CASSLRRGETQYF.

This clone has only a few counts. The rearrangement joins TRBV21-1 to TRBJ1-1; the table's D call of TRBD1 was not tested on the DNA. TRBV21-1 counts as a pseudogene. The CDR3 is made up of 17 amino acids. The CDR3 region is CASSRPGQGEGGTEAFF. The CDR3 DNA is TGTGCCAGCAGCAGACCCGGACAGGGGGAAGGTGGCACTGAAGCTTTCTTT.

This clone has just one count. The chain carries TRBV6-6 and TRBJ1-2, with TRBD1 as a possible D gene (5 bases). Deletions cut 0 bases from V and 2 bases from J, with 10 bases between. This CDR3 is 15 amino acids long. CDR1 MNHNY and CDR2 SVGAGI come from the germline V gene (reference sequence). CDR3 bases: TGTGCCAGCAGTTACTCAGGACACACAAACTATGGCTACACCTTC. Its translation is CASSYSGHTNYGYTF.

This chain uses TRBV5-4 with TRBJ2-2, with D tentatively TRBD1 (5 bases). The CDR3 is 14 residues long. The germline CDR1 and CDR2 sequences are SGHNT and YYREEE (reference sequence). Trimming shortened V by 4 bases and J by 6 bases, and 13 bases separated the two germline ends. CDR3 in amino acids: CASSGAYLAGELFF. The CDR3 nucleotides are TGTGCCAGCAGCGGGGCTTATTTAGCCGGGGAGCTGTTTTTT.

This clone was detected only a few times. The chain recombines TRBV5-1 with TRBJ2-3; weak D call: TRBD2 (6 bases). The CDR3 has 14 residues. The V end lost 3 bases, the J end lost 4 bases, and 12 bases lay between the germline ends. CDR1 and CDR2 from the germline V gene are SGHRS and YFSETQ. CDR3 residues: CASSSGTFPDTQYF. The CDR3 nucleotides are TGCGCCAGCAGCTCAGGGACTTTCCCAGATACGCAGTATTTT.

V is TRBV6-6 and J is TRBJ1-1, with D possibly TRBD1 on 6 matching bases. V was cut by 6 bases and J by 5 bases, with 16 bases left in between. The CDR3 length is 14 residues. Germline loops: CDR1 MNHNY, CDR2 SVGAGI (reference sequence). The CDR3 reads CASRAGTSRTEAFF. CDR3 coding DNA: TGTGCCAGCAGGGCCGGGACAAGCCGGACTGAAGCTTTCTTT.

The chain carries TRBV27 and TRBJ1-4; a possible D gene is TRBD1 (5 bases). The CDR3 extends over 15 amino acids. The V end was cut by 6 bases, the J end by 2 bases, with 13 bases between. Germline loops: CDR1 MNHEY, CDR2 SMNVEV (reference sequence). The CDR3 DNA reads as TGTGCCAGCAGCCCCTGGGGGGGGACTAATGAAAAACTGTTTTTT. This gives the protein CASSPWGGTNEKLFF. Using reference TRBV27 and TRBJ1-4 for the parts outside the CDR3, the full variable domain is EAQVTQNPRYLITVTGKKLTVTCSQNMNHEYMSWYRQDPGLGLRQIYYSMNVEVTDKGDVPEGYKVSRKEKRNFPLILESPSPNQTSLYFCASSPWGGTNEKLFFGSGTQLSVL.

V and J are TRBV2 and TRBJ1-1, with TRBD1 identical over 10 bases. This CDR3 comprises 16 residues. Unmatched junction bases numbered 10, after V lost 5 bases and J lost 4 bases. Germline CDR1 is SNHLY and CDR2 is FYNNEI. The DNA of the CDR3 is TGTGCCAGCAGTAAGGGACAGGGGCGTGGGTCCACTGAAGCTTTCTTT. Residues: CASSKGQGRGSTEAFF.

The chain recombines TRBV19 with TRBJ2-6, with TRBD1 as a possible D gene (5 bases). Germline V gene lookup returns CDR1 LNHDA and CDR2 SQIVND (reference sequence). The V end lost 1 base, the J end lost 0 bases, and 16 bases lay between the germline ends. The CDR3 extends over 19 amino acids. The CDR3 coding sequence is TGTGCCAGTAGTATAGGTCCCACACAGGCTCCCTCTGGGGCCAACGTCCTGACTTTC. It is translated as CASSIGPTQAPSGANVLTF.

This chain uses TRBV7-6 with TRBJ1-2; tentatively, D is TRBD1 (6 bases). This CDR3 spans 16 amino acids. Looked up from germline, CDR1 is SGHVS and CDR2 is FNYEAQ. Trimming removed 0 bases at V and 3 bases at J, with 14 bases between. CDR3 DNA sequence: TGTGCCAGCAGCTTAGCTGCAGGGGAAATAGACTATGGCTACACCTTC. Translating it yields CASSLAAGEIDYGYTF.

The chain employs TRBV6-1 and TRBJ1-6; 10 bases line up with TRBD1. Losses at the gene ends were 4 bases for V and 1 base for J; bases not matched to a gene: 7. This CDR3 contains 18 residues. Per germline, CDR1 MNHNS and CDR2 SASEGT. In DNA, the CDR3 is TGTGCCAGCAGTGGGAGGGACAGGGGTGGATCCTATAATTCACCCCTCCACTTT. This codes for CASSGRDRGGSYNSPLHF.

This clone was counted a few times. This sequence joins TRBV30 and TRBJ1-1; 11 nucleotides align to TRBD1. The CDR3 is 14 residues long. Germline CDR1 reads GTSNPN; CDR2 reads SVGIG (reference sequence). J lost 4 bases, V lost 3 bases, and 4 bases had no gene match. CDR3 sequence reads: CAWRGTGGLTEAFF. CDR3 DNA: TGTGCCTGGAGGGGGACAGGGGGGCTCACTGAAGCTTTCTTT.

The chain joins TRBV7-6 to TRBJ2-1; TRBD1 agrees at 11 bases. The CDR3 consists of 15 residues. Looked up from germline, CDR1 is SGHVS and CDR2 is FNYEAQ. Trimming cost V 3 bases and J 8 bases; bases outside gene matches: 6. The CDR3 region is CASSFRDRGSDEQFF. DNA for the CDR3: TGTGCCAGCAGCTTCCGGGACAGGGGGTCCGATGAGCAGTTCTTC. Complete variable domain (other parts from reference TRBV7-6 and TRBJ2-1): GAGVSQSPRYKVTKRGQDVALRCDPISGHVSLYWYRQALGQGPEFLTYFNYEAQQDKSGLPNDRFSAERPEGSISTLTIQRTEQRDSAMYRCASSFRDRGSDEQFFGPGTRLTVL.

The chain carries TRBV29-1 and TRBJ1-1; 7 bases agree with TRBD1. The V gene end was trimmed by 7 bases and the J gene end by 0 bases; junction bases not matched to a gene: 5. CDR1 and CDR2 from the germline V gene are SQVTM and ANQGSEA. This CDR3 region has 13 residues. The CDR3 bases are TGCAGCGGCCGGGACAGAATGAACACTGAAGCTTTCTTT. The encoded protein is CSGRDRMNTEAFF.

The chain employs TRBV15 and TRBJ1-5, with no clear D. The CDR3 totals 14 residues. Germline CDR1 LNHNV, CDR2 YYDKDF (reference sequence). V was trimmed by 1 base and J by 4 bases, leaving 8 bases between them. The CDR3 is CATSRVGGNQPQHF. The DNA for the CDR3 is TGTGCCACCAGCAGAGTTGGAGGAAATCAGCCCCAGCATTTT.

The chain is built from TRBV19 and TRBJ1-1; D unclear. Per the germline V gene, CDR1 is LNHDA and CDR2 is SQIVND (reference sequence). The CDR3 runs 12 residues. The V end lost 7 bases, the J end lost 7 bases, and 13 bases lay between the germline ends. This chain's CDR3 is CASTTRSFEAFF. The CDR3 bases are TGTGCCAGTACCACTAGAAGTTTTGAAGCTTTCTTT. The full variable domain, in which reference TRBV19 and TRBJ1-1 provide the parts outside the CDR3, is DGGITQSPKYLFRKEGQNVTLSCEQNLNHDAMYWYRQDPGQGLRLIYYSQIVNDFQKGDIAEGYSVSREKKESFPLTVTSAQKNPTAFYLCASTTRSFEAFFGQGTRLTVV.

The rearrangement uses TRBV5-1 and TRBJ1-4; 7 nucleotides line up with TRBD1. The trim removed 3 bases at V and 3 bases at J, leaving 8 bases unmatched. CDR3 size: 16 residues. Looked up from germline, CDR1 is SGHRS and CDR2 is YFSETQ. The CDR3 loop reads CASSYNPGGPNEKLFF. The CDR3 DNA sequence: TGCGCCAGCAGCTACAATCCAGGGGGGCCTAATGAAAAACTGTTTTTT.

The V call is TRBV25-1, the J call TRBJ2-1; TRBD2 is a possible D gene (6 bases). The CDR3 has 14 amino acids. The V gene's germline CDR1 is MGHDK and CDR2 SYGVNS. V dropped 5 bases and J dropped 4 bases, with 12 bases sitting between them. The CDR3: CASSFGRGYNEQFF. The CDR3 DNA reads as TGTGCCAGCAGTTTTGGGCGGGGATACAATGAGCAGTTCTTC.